The rows below give T cell receptor beta chains drawn from one sample of a study of OX40 agonist ivuxolimab in advanced cancers. Using immunoSEQ multiplex PCR, the repertoire was profiled, and TCRdb retains in-frame clones only, with some absent. The data hold 100,000 to 150,000 clones, with 90% observed a single time. The input for sequencing was CD4+ or CD8+ T cells sorted from blood, taken in a trial of the OX40 agonist ivuxolimab. These receptors originate from an adult with an advanced solid tumor such as melanoma, head and neck, liver or kidney cancer. CDR3s leave out the opening cysteine and the closing phenylalanine or tryptophan. A row's size may be missing; if present it is once, few, many or a size class.

ASSGGGSSYNEQF	.	TRBV7-9	TRBJ2-1
ASSHDIGSNQPQH	.	TRBV4-3	TRBJ1-5
ASSLDRSQANYGYT	once	TRBV5-4	TRBJ1-2
ASMVEPAGANVLT	.	TRBV10-2	TRBJ2-6
ASSQDLGNTEAF	.	TRBV28	TRBJ1-1
ASSLIAGAPNEQF	once	TRBV5-1	TRBJ2-1
ASSQDRGHGYT	.	TRBV5-1	TRBJ1-2
ASSLERGGPPQPQH	.	TRBV28	TRBJ1-5
ASSVTSAQETQY	.	TRBV19	TRBJ2-5
ASSLDGGSNQPQH	.	TRBV5-1	TRBJ1-5
ASSNRTSGSETQY	.	TRBV5-1	TRBJ2-5
ASSPLGSGLSTDTQY	.	TRBV5-1	TRBJ2-3
ASSSGLLQY	.	TRBV7-9	TRBJ2-4
SAGGAEGQY	.	TRBV20-1	TRBJ2-5
ASSSLDTSGRVNTGELF	.	TRBV27	TRBJ2-2
AWTPGTSAYNEQF	once	TRBV30	TRBJ2-1
SVVKWGAHEQY	.	TRBV29-1	.
ASSVEPDRDIQY	.	TRBV9	TRBJ2-4
ASSQVPGGTGELF	.	TRBV4-3	TRBJ2-2
ASSLSQLGYT	.	TRBV5-5	TRBJ1-2
ATSRNPGLGPEAF	.	TRBV15	TRBJ1-1
ASSRLARDEQF	.	TRBV6-5	TRBJ2-1
SVEARGTGVNEQF	.	TRBV29-1	TRBJ2-1
ASSILAGLNTEAF	.	TRBV19	TRBJ1-1
ASSPPEREKGEQF	.	TRBV18	TRBJ2-1
ASSIAHGLAGDTWHEQY	.	TRBV19	TRBJ2-7
ASTLRIYNEQF	.	TRBV28	TRBJ2-1
ASSSGGASREKLF	.	TRBV7-9	TRBJ1-4